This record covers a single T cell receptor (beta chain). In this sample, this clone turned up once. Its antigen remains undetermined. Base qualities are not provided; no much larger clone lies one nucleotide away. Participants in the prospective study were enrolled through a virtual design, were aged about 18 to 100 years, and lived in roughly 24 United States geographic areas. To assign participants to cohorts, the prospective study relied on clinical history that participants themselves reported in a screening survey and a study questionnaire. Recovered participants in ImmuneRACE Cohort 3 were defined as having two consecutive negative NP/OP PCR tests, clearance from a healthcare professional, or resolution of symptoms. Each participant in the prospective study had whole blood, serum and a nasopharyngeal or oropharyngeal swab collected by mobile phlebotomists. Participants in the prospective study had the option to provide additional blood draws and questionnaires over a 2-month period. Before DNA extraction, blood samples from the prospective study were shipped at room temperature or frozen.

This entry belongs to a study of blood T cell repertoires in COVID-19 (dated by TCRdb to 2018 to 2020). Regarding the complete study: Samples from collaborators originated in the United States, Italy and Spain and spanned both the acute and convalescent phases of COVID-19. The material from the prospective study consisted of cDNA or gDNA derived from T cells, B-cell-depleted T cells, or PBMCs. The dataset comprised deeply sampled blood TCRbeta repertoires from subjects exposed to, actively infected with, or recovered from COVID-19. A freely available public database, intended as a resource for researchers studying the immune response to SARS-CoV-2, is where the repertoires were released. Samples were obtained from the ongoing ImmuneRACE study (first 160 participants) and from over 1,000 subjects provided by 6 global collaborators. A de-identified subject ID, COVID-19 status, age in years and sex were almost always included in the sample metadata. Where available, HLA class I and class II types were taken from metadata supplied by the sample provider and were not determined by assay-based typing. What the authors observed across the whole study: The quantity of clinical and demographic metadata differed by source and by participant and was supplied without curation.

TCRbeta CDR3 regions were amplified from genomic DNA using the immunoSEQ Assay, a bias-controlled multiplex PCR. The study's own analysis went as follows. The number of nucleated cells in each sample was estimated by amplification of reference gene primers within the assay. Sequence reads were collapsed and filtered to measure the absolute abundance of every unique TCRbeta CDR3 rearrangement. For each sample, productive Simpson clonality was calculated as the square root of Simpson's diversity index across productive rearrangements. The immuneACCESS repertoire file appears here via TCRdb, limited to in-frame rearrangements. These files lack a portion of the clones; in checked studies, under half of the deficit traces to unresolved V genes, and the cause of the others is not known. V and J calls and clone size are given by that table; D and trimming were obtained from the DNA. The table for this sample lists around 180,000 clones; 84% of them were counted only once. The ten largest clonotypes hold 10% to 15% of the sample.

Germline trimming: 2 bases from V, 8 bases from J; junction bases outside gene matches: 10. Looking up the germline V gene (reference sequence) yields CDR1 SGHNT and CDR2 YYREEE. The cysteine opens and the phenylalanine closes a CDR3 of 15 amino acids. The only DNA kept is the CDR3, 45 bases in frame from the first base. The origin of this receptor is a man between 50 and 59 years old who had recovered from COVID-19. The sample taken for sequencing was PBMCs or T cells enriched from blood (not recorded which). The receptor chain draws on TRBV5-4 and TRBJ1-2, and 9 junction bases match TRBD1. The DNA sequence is TGTGCCAGCAGCTTCCGGGACAGGGTAATTATGGGCTACACCTTC. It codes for CASSFRDRVIMGYTF.